The rows below give T cell receptor beta chains drawn from one sample of a study of T cell responses to AZD1222 COVID-19 vaccine. Here immunoSEQ multiplex PCR was the method, and the copy in TCRdb shows in-frame clones only, minus some. The table records 120,000 or so clones, more than 75% of them present only once. Specimen: peripheral blood, collected on day 0 of AZD1222 vaccination. The receptors shown here come from an adult in good health. Both conserved end residues are part of each CDR3. The order of the fields is clone size, D gene, V gene, J gene, CDR3 DNA, CDR3 protein. A D gene is named only where the DNA matches it firmly. A clone size is listed for some rows: how often the clone was seen (once, few, many), or a class if it is expanded.

size: -; D: TRBD1; V: TRBV25-1; J: TRBJ1-1; DNA: TGTGCCAGCAGTGGCCGGACAGGGAACACTGAAGCTTTCTTT; CDR3: CASSGRTGNTEAFF
size: -; D: TRBD1; V: TRBV5-1; J: TRBJ1-2; DNA: TGCGCCAGCAGCCCAGGGGACAGATATGGCTACACCTTC; CDR3: CASSPGDRYGYTF
size: -; D: -; V: TRBV2; J: TRBJ2-5; DNA: TGTGCCAGCAGTGACCCCACAGGGAGCTTGGAGACCCAGTACTTC; CDR3: CASSDPTGSLETQYF
size: -; D: TRBD1; V: TRBV5-1; J: TRBJ1-4; DNA: TGCGCCAGCAGCCGGACTGGGACAGGCGAATCCGAAAAACTGTTTTTT; CDR3: CASSRTGTGESEKLFF
size: -; D: -; V: TRBV28; J: TRBJ1-1; DNA: TGTGCCAGCACCGTGCCTGGAGGGAACACTGAAGCTTTCTTT; CDR3: CASTVPGGNTEAFF
size: -; D: -; V: TRBV20-1; J: TRBJ2-3; DNA: TGCAGTGCTAGTTTAACAGTCACAGATACGCAGTATTTT; CDR3: CSASLTVTDTQYF
size: -; D: -; V: TRBV18; J: TRBJ2-7; DNA: TGTGCCAGCTCGCCGAGGACGGACTCCTACGAGCAGTACTTC; CDR3: CASSPRTDSYEQYF
size: -; D: TRBD1; V: TRBV7-8; J: TRBJ1-4; DNA: TGTGCCAGCAGCCCAAACGGACAGGGGGCCCGTGAAAAACTGTTTTTT; CDR3: CASSPNGQGAREKLFF
size: -; D: TRBD2; V: TRBV11-1; J: TRBJ2-1; DNA: TGTGCCAGCAGCTTAGGGACTAGATCGGACGAGCAGTTCTTC; CDR3: CASSLGTRSDEQFF
size: -; D: -; V: TRBV4-2; J: TRBJ1-1; DNA: TGTGCCAGCAGGCCGGGCTCCTATTTGAACACTGAAGCTTTCTTT; CDR3: CASRPGSYLNTEAFF
size: once; D: -; V: TRBV3-1/TRBV3-2; J: TRBJ2-5; DNA: TGTGCCAGCAGCCACCCCCAGGGCCTAAGCCAAGAGACCCAGTACTTC; CDR3: CASSHPQGLSQETQYF
size: few; D: -; V: TRBV5-4; J: TRBJ2-3; DNA: TGTGCCAGCAGCTTGGATAGGGGGAGCACAGATACGCAGTATTTT; CDR3: CASSLDRGSTDTQYF
size: -; D: -; V: TRBV7-2; J: TRBJ2-7; DNA: TGTGCCAGCAGCTTAGACGCCGGCTACGAGCAGTACTTC; CDR3: CASSLDAGYEQYF
size: -; D: TRBD1; V: TRBV29-1; J: TRBJ2-5; DNA: TGCAGCGTAGTCCGACAGGGGGCCCAGTACTTC; CDR3: CSVVRQGAQYF
size: -; D: -; V: TRBV7-2; J: TRBJ1-2; DNA: TGTGCCAGCAGCTTGACTTGGACAGACCTCTATGGCTACACCTTC; CDR3: CASSLTWTDLYGYTF
size: -; D: -; V: TRBV9; J: TRBJ2-1; DNA: TGTGCCAGCAGCGTAGACCCGCACGTTGAGCAGTTCTTC; CDR3: CASSVDPHVEQFF
size: -; D: -; V: TRBV27; J: TRBJ2-7; DNA: TGTGCCAGCAGTTCCTACCCGACGTTCTCCTACGAGCAGTACTTC; CDR3: CASSSYPTFSYEQYF
size: -; D: TRBD1; V: TRBV7-9; J: TRBJ2-7; DNA: TGTGCCAGCAGCGATGGTGGGACAGGGGACGAGCAGTACTTC; CDR3: CASSDGGTGDEQYF
size: -; D: -; V: TRBV7-3; J: TRBJ2-1; DNA: TGTGCCAGCAGCCCTTCCTACAGCTCCTACAATGAGCAGTTCTTC; CDR3: CASSPSYSSYNEQFF
size: once; D: -; V: TRBV28; J: TRBJ2-7; DNA: TGTGCCAGCAGCTCGAGGGATCTCCGAGGGGAGCAGTACTTC; CDR3: CASSSRDLRGEQYF
size: few; D: -; V: TRBV5-1; J: TRBJ1-6; DNA: TGCGCCAGCAGCTTGGACGGCAGGGAGACCTCACCCCTCCACTTT; CDR3: CASSLDGRETSPLHF
size: -; D: TRBD1; V: TRBV28; J: TRBJ1-4; DNA: TGTGCCAGCGTACGGGACAGCCTTAATGAAAAACTGTTTTTT; CDR3: CASVRDSLNEKLFF
size: -; D: TRBD2; V: TRBV5-1; J: TRBJ2-7; DNA: TGCGCCAGCAGTCGTGAGCTAGCGGGGAACTACGAGCAGTACTTC; CDR3: CASSRELAGNYEQYF
size: -; D: -; V: TRBV6-5; J: TRBJ1-5; DNA: TGTGCCAGCAGTAATCTAAGAAATCAGCCCCAGCATTTT; CDR3: CASSNLRNQPQHF
size: -; D: -; V: TRBV7-2; J: TRBJ1-4; DNA: TGTGCCAGCAGCTTAACAGGGTCTAATGAAAAACTGTTTTTT; CDR3: CASSLTGSNEKLFF
size: -; D: -; V: TRBV20-1; J: TRBJ2-6; DNA: TGCAGTGCTAGTCATCCCTACTCTGGGGCCAACGTCCTGACTTTC; CDR3: CSASHPYSGANVLTF
size: -; D: -; V: TRBV11-3; J: TRBJ2-1; DNA: TGTGCCAGCAGCTTAGTCTGTGGCCAGCCCAACTTCAATGAGCAGTTCTTC; CDR3: CASSLVCGQPNFNEQFF
size: -; D: -; V: TRBV27; J: TRBJ1-6; DNA: TGTGCCAGCTCACCGAGGGGCTCCTATAATTCACCCCTCCACTTT; CDR3: CASSPRGSYNSPLHF
size: -; D: -; V: TRBV19; J: TRBJ1-5; DNA: TGTGCCAGTAGGGGCTCTCGGTGGCCCCAGCATTTT; CDR3: CASRGSRWPQHF
size: -; D: -; V: TRBV12-3/TRBV12-4; J: TRBJ2-7; DNA: TGTGCCAGCAACCTAGGAGGACCCTACGAGCAGTACTTC; CDR3: CASNLGGPYEQYF
size: -; D: -; V: TRBV11-1; J: TRBJ1-1; DNA: TGTGCCACTGCGCCGGGGGGTGGGACTGAAGCTTTCTTT; CDR3: CATAPGGGTEAFF
size: -; D: -; V: TRBV18; J: TRBJ1-2; DNA: TGTGCCAGCTCACCTCTTAAGGGAGGCTACACCTTC; CDR3: CASSPLKGGYTF
size: -; D: -; V: TRBV6-1; J: TRBJ2-2; DNA: TGTGCCAGCAGTGAGCGGAGCGGGCCCTTTAACACCGGGGAGCTGTTTTTT; CDR3: CASSERSGPFNTGELFF
size: -; D: TRBD2; V: TRBV5-6; J: TRBJ2-3; DNA: TGTGCCAGCAGGCCACCGGGACTAGCGGGGGGGCGTACGCAGTATTTT; CDR3: CASRPPGLAGGRTQYF
size: -; D: -; V: TRBV5-4; J: TRBJ2-7; DNA: TGTGCCAGCAGCTGGGGAGGAGGTTCCGAGCAGTACTTC; CDR3: CASSWGGGSEQYF
size: -; D: -; V: TRBV6-5; J: TRBJ1-2; DNA: TGTGCCAGCAGTTACTATGGGGTAATGGGGTATGGCTACACCTTC; CDR3: CASSYYGVMGYGYTF
size: -; D: -; V: TRBV5-4; J: TRBJ2-7; DNA: TGTGCCAGCAGCTTGTCAGGGGCCGCCTACGAGCAGTACTTC; CDR3: CASSLSGAAYEQYF
size: -; D: -; V: TRBV6-5; J: TRBJ2-1; DNA: TGTGCCAGCAGCCTAGCCACCCTAGGAAACAATGAGCAGTTCTTC; CDR3: CASSLATLGNNEQFF
size: -; D: -; V: TRBV7-9; J: TRBJ1-1; DNA: TGTGCCAGCAGCCGATCCACTGAAGCTTTCTTT; CDR3: CASSRSTEAFF
size: -; D: -; V: TRBV2; J: TRBJ1-6; DNA: TGTGCCAGCAGTGTAAACGCCCGCTATAATTCACCCCTCCACTTT; CDR3: CASSVNARYNSPLHF
size: -; D: TRBD2; V: TRBV5-6; J: TRBJ2-7; DNA: TGTGCCAGCAGCCGAAAAAAGACGGGACTAGCGGGAGGTTACGAGCAGTACTTC; CDR3: CASSRKKTGLAGGYEQYF
size: -; D: TRBD1; V: TRBV6-6; J: TRBJ2-7; DNA: TGTGCCAGCAGTTTGGGACAGGGTATCTACGAGCAGTACTTC; CDR3: CASSLGQGIYEQYF
size: -; D: -; V: TRBV5-1; J: TRBJ2-7; DNA: TGCGCCAGCAGCTCACAGGGTCCCCCCTACGAGCAGTACTTC; CDR3: CASSSQGPPYEQYF
size: once; D: -; V: TRBV5-1; J: TRBJ2-5; DNA: TGCGCCAGCAGCTTGTTGGGGGCGGGTGAGACCCAGTACTTC; CDR3: CASSLLGAGETQYF